This is a list of T cell receptor beta chains from one sample in a study of graft-versus-host responses after intestinal transplantation. Assay: immunoSEQ multiplex PCR; the TCRdb copy retains only in-frame clones and omits some. The repertoire holds about 10,000 clones, 90% to 95% seen once, with 16% in the top ten. The sample in question was bone marrow, obtained 521 days after intestinal transplantation. The receptor set was obtained from a human patient who received an intestinal transplant, so some T cells may come from the graft donor. CDR3s include the opening cysteine and the closing phenylalanine or tryptophan. A D gene is named only where the DNA matches it firmly. Size values are once, few and many counts, or a class for expanded clones, and some rows have none.

size	V	D	J	CDR3
.	TRBV5-1	TRBD2	TRBJ2-7	CASSLGLAGATTATEQYF
.	TRBV6-5	TRBD2	TRBJ2-7	CASSYTSGRAYEQYF
once	TRBV25-1	.	TRBJ1-3	CASSDSGTLFSGNTIYF
.	TRBV18	.	TRBJ1-1	CASSPGVNPEAFF
.	TRBV7-3	.	TRBJ2-1	CASSFIPYNEQFF
.	TRBV28	TRBD1	TRBJ1-3	CASSFLGGNTIYF
.	TRBV12-5	.	TRBJ2-1	CASGGAADEQFF
.	TRBV7-3	TRBD2	TRBJ2-1	CASSLLGREKFF
.	TRBV6-5	TRBD1	TRBJ2-7	CASSYSGTGRYEQYF
.	TRBV6-5	.	TRBJ1-1	CASSPNSNTEAFF
.	TRBV28	.	TRBJ2-7	CASTAHLKPFQEQYF
once	TRBV4-2	TRBD2	TRBJ2-7	CASSQVPPDSGSSYEQYF
.	TRBV27	.	TRBJ1-2	CASSLSGTDHYGYTF
once	TRBV4-2	TRBD2	TRBJ2-7	CASSPTSGRAGYEQYF
.	TRBV21-1	.	TRBJ2-1	CASSRRSGTSGRISYNEQFF
.	TRBV6-6	.	TRBJ2-7	CASSYLSGTYYEQYF
.	TRBV7-4	TRBD2	TRBJ2-7	CASSPRLAGTYEQYF
.	TRBV5-1	.	TRBJ2-1	CASSLELGGLWDNEQFF
.	TRBV7-2	TRBD1	TRBJ2-1	CASSLAPGTAYNEQFF
.	TRBV4-1	TRBD1	TRBJ2-1	CASSQKRQDRWILNEQFF
.	TRBV7-9	TRBD2	TRBJ2-1	CASIGLADNNEQFF
.	TRBV9	.	TRBJ2-7	CASSVAGRGYEQYF
.	TRBV19	.	TRBJ1-1	CASSVTENTEAFF
.	TRBV9	TRBD1	TRBJ1-1	CASSDPRQGVGTEAFF